What follows are 14 T cell receptor beta chains derived from one specimen sequenced in a study of blood T cells in healthy people across ages. Together with a sample-barcoded 5' primer, a J-beta primer mix was included in a second PCR lasting about 7 to 12 cycles. MiXCR was run by TCRdb on the 5' RACE reads, yielding one entry per CDR3 protein. In the table there are roughly 800,000 distinct CDR3 sequences, about 25% of which are singletons. These data are also associated with another study on T cells of mothers and their children.

The sample was blood. These receptors were collected from a boy under 18 in good health.

This clonotype was seen only a few times. The chain recombines TRBV27 with TRBJ1-6; 8 bases are a match to TRBD1. The CDR3 covers 18 residues. With V trimmed by 3 bases and J by 0 bases, 7 bases remained unmatched. Germline loops: CDR1 MNHEY, CDR2 SMNVEV (reference sequence). CDR3 residues: CASSFGPGQASYNSPLHF. The CDR3 DNA sequence: TGTGCCAGCAGTTTCGGTCCGGGACAGGCCTCCTATAATTCACCCCTCCACTTT.

This chain links TRBV27 with TRBJ2-3; TRBD2 aligns across 7 bases. The junction had 3 bases not matched to a gene; V was cut back by 6 bases and J by 0 bases. The germline V gene encodes CDR1 MNHEY and CDR2 SMNVEV (reference sequence). CDR3 length: 14 amino acids. The CDR3: CASSTGGSTDTQYF. The CDR3 DNA reads as TGTGCCAGCAGCACCGGGGGGAGCACAGATACGCAGTATTTT.

This clonotype was counted between two and nine times. V gene TRBV11-2 combines with J gene TRBJ2-1; 7 bases agree with TRBD2. V lost 2 bases and J lost 5; bases outside the gene matches: 3. The CDR3 length is 14 residues. The germline CDR1 and CDR2 sequences are SGHAT and FQNNGV. The CDR3 DNA reads as TGTGCCAGCAGCTTACTAGCGGTGAACAATGAGCAGTTCTTC. It yields the protein CASSLLAVNNEQFF.

The chain uses TRBV7-2 and TRBJ2-5, with D possibly matching TRBD2 (5 bases). The germline gives CDR1 SGHTA, CDR2 FQGNSA. Trimming stripped 1 base from V and 3 bases from J, with 21 bases between. The length of the CDR3 is 18 residues. The CDR3 DNA reads TGTGCCAGCAGCTTAGGAAAGAGCGGCGAGCCGGGGAAAGAGACCCAGTACTTC. This codes for CASSLGKSGEPGKETQYF.

This sequence joins TRBV28 and TRBJ2-1; 7 bases fit TRBD1. The CDR3 consists of 15 residues. Germline values: CDR1 MDHEN, CDR2 SYDVKM. V was pared by 7 bases and J by 2 bases, with 8 bases of the junction left unmatched. The CDR3 loop reads CASTKTGDTYNEQFF. CDR3 DNA sequence: TGTGCCAGCACTAAAACAGGGGACACCTACAATGAGCAGTTCTTC.

V gene TRBV12-3 or TRBV12-4 combines with J gene TRBJ2-7; D is perhaps TRBD1 (5 bases). V gave up 0 bases and J gave up 0 bases, with 18 bases separating them. The CDR3 length is 18 residues. CDR3 sequence reads: CASSLASFWGRSSYEQYF. The CDR3 DNA follows: TGTGCCAGCAGTTTAGCGAGTTTTTGGGGCCGGAGCTCCTACGAGCAGTACTTC.

The V call is TRBV29-1, the J call TRBJ2-5; a possible D gene is TRBD2 (5 bases). V was pared by 6 bases and J by 4 bases, with 21 bases between. The CDR3 contains 15 residues. The germline V gene has CDR1 SQVTM and CDR2 ANQGSEA. In DNA, the CDR3 is TGCAGCGTCCCGCAATCCGAGGGCCGTAGAGAGACCCAGTACTTC. Amino acids: CSVPQSEGRRETQYF.

The J gene is TRBJ2-1, the V gene TRBV11-2; maybe TRBD2 (5 bases). V lost 1 base, J lost 3 bases, and 16 bases lay in between. The CDR3 is made up of 17 amino acids. Germline CDR1 is SGHAT and CDR2 is FQNNGV. The CDR3 DNA reads TGTGCCAGCAGCTTAGGGATTGGGAGCCCAATCTACAATGAGCAGTTCTTC. Encoded protein: CASSLGIGSPIYNEQFF.

CDR3 amino acids: CASRNGPNTEAFF. CDR3 sequence (DNA): TGTGCCAGCAGAAACGGGCCGAACACTGAAGCTTTCTTT. This chain joins TRBV6-6 and TRBJ1-1; no firm D call. The CDR3 extends over 13 amino acids. The V and J ends lost 6 bases and 1 base respectively, with 9 bases between them. Germline V gene data show CDR1 as MNHNY and CDR2 as SVGAGI (reference sequence).

This CDR3 reads CASSIYGRASDTQYF. In DNA, the CDR3 is TGTGCCAGCAGCATTTACGGGAGGGCCTCAGATACGCAGTATTTT. V and J are TRBV5-4 and TRBJ2-3; 8 bases fit TRBD2. Germline V gene sequence: CDR1 SGHNT, CDR2 YYREEE (reference sequence). This CDR3 is 15 amino acids long. The V and J ends lost 4 bases and 4 bases, in that order; junction bases with no gene match: 8.

This clonotype was detected only a few times. CDR3 nucleotides: TGTGCCAGCAGCCCCGCGCCTGAAGCTTTCTTT. Translating it yields CASSPAPEAFF. This rearrangement joins TRBV7-9 to TRBJ1-1; D remains ambiguous. Germline loops: CDR1 SEHNR, CDR2 FQNEAQ (reference sequence). The CDR3 has 11 amino acids. Trimming stripped 5 bases from V and 6 bases from J, with 7 bases between.

V is TRBV2 and J is TRBJ2-4; D uncertain. The CDR3 loop spans 17 amino acids. The V and J ends lost 10 bases and 0 bases respectively, with 22 bases between them. Germline loops: CDR1 SNHLY, CDR2 FYNNEI. CDR3 DNA sequence: TGTGCCACCGCGGCTTCACTTATAGTCCTAGCCAAAAACATTCAGTACTTC. This codes for CATAASLIVLAKNIQYF.

This clonotype showed up just a few times. The chain has TRBV2 and TRBJ2-5, with 12 bases identical to TRBD2. The closer fit of TRBJ2-7 to the DNA end suggests the J call may be wrong. This CDR3 has 14 amino acids. In germline, CDR1 is SNHLY, CDR2 FYNNEI. The DNA of the CDR3 is TGTGCCAGCAGTGGACTAGCGGGGGCCTACGAGCAGTACTTC. It translates to CASSGLAGAYEQYF.

This clonotype was detected only a few times. This chain joins TRBV27 and TRBJ2-5; D is unclear. Trimming stripped 3 bases from V and 5 bases from J, with 10 bases between. This CDR3 has 13 residues. From germline, CDR1 is MNHEY and CDR2 SMNVEV (reference sequence). CDR3 protein: CASSFFTSETQYF. In DNA form, the CDR3 reads TGTGCCAGCAGTTTCTTTACGAGCGAGACCCAGTACTTC.